This T cell receptor beta chain appears in the sequencing data of a study of T cell repertoires in cytomegalovirus infection. On the study more broadly: The authors relied on CMV epitopes, both recently identified HLA-C-restricted and well-studied HLA-B-restricted. From public TCR beta signatures came an indication of both CMV infection and matching HLA type. Study results and caveats: Cumulative public TCR beta family frequency identified carriers of CMV plus the relevant HLA. HLA-C-restricted, CMV-specific TCR beta clonotypes were dominant ex vivo.

For this clonotype: Its target is not known.

TCRdb re-called the reads through MiXCR, storing one row per CDR3 protein. The table shows approximately 89,000 distinct CDR3 sequences, with about 29% occurring only once. The CDR3 runs to 16 residues. Germline CDR1 MNHEY, CDR2 SMNVEV (reference sequence). V lost 5 bases to trimming and J lost 0 bases, with 17 bases between them. The sample consisted of CD8+ T cells from cultured PBMCs, taken from culture after CMV antigen stimulation. The clonotype was recovered from a human donor in good health (CMV status not recorded). Some clones in this sample may be carry-over from other donors' samples. The rearrangement uses TRBV27 and TRBJ2-7, with D perhaps matching TRBD2 (7 bases). The CDR3 bases are TGTGCCAGCAGTCCCTCGGCGGGGGACAACTCCTACGAGCAGTACTTC. This sequence encodes CASSPSAGDNSYEQYF.